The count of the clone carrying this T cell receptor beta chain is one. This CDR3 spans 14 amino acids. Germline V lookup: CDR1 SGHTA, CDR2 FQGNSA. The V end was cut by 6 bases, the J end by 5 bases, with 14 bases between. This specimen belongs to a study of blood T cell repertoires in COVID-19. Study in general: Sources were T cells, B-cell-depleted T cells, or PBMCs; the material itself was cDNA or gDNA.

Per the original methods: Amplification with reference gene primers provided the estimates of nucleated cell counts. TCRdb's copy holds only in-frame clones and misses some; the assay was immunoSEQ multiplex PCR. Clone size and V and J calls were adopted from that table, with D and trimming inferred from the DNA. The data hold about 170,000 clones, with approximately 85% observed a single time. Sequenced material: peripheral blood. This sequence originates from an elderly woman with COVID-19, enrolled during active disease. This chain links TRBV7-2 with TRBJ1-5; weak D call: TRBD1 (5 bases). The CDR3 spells CASSPGYSDQPQHF. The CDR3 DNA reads TGTGCCAGCAGTCCAGGGTACAGCGATCAGCCCCAGCATTTT.